This T cell receptor beta chain was identified during a study of OX40 agonist ivuxolimab in advanced cancers. Study-wide context: Across the patients, intravenous ivuxolimab was delivered every 2 weeks at 0.01 to 10 mg/kg.

CDR3 length: 13 amino acids. The V gene's germline CDR1 is SGHNT and CDR2 YYREEE (reference sequence). V was trimmed by 0 bases and J by 2 bases, leaving 6 bases between them. Assay used: immunoSEQ multiplex PCR; TCRdb lists only in-frame clones, some missing. The sample yields about 56,000 clones, approximately 80% seen once. Specimen: CD4+ or CD8+ T cells sorted from blood, collected in a trial of the OX40 agonist ivuxolimab. This sequence originates from an adult with an advanced solid tumor such as melanoma, head and neck, liver or kidney cancer. V and J are TRBV5-4 and TRBJ2-7; D unclear. The CDR3 DNA follows: TGTGCCAGCAGCTTGGACGGTGCCTACGAGCAGTACTTC. It specifies CASSLDGAYEQYF.